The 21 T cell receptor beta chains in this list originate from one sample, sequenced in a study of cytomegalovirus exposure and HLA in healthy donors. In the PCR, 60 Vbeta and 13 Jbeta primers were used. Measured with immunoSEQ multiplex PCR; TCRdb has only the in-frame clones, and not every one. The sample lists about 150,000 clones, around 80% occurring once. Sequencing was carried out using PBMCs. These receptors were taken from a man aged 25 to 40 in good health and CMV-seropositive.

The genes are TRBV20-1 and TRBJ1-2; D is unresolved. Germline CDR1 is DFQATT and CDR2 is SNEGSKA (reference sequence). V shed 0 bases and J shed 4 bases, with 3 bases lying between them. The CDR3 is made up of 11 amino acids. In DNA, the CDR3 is TGCAGTGCTAGAGACAGCTATGGCTACACCTTC. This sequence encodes CSARDSYGYTF.

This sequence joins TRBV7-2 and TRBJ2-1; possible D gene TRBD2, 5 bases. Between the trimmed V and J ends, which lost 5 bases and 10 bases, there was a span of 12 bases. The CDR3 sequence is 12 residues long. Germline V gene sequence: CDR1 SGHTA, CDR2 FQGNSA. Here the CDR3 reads CASSAGLCEQFF. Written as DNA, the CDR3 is TGTGCCAGCAGCGCGGGCCTTTGCGAGCAGTTCTTC.

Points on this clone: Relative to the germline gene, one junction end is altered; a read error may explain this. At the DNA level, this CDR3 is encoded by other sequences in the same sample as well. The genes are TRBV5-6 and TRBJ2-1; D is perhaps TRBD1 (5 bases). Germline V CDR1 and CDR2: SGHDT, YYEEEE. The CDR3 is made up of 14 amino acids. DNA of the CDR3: TGTGCCAGTAGCTTGTTAGGGGTTGGCAATGAGCAGTTCTTC. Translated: CASSLLGVGNEQFF.

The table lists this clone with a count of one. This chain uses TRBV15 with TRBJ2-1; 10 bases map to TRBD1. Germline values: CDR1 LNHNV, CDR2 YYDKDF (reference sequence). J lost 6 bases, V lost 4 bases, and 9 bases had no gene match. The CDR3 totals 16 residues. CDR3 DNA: TGTGCCACCAGCAAAGAACGGGGGACAGGGGCCAATGAGCAGTTCTTC. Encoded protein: CATSKERGTGANEQFF.

The DNA of the CDR3 is TGTGCCAGCAGCTCTCTGACAGGGTTTGCCGACGAGCAGTACTTC. It codes for CASSSLTGFADEQYF. The V gene is TRBV5-6, the J gene TRBJ2-7; TRBD1 agrees at 7 bases. The germline gives CDR1 SGHDT, CDR2 YYEEEE. The CDR3 has 15 amino acids. The trim removed 3 bases at V and 5 bases at J, leaving 11 bases unmatched.

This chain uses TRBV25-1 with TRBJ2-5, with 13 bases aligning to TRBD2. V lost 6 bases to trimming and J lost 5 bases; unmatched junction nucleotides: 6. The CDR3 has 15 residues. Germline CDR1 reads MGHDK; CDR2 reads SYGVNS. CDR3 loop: CASSLTSGRTETQYF. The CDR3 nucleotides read TGTGCCAGCAGCCTGACTAGCGGGAGGACTGAGACCCAGTACTTC.

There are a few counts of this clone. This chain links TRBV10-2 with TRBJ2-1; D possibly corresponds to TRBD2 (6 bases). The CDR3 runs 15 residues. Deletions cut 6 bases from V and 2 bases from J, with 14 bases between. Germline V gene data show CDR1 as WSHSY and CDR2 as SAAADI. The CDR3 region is CASSLASDTYNEQFF. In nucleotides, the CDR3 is TGCGCCAGCAGCCTTGCTAGCGATACCTACAATGAGCAGTTCTTC.

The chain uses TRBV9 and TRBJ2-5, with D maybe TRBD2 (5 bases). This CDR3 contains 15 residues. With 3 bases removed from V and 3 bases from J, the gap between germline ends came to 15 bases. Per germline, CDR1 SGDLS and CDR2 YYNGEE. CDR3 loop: CASSGGGGMEETQYF. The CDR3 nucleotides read TGTGCCAGCAGCGGAGGAGGAGGAATGGAAGAGACCCAGTACTTC.

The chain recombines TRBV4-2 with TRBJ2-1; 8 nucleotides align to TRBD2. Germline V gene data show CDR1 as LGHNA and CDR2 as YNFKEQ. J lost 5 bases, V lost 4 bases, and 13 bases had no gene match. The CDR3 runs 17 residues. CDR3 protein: CASSPQPGTRTDNEQFF. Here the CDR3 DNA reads TGTGCCAGCAGCCCTCAACCCGGGACTAGGACGGACAATGAGCAGTTCTTC.

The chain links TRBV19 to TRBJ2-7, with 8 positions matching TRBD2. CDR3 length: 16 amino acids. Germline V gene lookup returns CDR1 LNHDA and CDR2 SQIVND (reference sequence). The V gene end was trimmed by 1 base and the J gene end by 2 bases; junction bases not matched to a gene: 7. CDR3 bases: TGTGCCAGTAGTATAGGGGGCGGGAGGAACACCTACGAGCAGTACTTC. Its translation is CASSIGGGRNTYEQYF.

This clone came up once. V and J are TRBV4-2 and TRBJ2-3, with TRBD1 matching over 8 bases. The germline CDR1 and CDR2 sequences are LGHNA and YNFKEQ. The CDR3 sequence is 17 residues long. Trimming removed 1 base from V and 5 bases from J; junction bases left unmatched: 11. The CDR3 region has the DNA TGTGCCAGCAGCCAAGGTTGGAGGACAGGGAAAGGAGATACGCAGTATTTT. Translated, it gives CASSQGWRTGKGDTQYF.

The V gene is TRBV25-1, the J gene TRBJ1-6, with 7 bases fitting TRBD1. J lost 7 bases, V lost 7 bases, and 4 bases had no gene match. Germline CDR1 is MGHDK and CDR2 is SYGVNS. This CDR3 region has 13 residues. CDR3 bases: TGTGCCAGCAAAGGACAGGAAAATTCACCCCTCCACTTT. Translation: CASKGQENSPLHF.

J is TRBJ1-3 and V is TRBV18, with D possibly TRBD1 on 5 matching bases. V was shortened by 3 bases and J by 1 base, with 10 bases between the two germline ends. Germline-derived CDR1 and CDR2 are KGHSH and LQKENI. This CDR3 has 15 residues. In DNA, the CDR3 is TGTGCCAGCTCACCCCAGGGCAATTCTGGAAACACCATATATTTT. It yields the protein CASSPQGNSGNTIYF.

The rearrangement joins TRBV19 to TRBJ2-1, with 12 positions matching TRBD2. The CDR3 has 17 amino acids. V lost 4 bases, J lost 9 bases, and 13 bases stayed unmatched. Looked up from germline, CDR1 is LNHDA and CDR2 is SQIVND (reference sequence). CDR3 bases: TGTGCCAGTAGTAGGACTAGCGGGAAATCTGGTTCTGGTGAGCAGTTCTTC. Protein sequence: CASSRTSGKSGSGEQFF.

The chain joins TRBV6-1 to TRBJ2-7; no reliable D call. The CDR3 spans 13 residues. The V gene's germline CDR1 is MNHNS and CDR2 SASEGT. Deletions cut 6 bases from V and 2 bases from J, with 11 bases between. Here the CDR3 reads CASSFGSTYEQYF. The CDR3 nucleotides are TGTGCCAGCAGCTTTGGCTCGACCTACGAGCAGTACTTC.

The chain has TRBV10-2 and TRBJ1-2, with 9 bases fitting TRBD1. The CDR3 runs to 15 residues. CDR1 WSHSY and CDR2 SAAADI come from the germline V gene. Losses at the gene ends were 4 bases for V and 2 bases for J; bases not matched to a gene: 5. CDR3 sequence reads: CASSVGTGRNYGYTF. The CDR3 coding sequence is TGCGCCAGCAGTGTGGGGACAGGGCGAAACTATGGCTACACCTTC.

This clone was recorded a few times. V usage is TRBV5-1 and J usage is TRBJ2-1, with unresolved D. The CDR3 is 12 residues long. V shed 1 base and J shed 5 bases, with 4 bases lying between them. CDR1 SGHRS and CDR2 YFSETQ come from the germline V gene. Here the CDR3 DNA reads TGCGCCAGCAGCTTGTATGACAATGAGCAGTTCTTC. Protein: CASSLYDNEQFF.

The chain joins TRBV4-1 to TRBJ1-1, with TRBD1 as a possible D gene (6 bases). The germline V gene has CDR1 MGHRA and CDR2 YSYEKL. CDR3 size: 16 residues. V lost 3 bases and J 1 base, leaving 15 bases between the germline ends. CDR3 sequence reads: CASSQQPRTANTEAFF. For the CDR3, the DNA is TGCGCCAGCAGCCAGCAACCACGGACAGCGAACACTGAAGCTTTCTTT.

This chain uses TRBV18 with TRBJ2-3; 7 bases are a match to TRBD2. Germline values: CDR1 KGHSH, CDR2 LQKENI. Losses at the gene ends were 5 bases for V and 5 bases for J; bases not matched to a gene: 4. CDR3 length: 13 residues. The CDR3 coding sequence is TGTGCCAGCTCAAGCGGGAATGGAGATACGCAGTATTTT. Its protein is CASSSGNGDTQYF.

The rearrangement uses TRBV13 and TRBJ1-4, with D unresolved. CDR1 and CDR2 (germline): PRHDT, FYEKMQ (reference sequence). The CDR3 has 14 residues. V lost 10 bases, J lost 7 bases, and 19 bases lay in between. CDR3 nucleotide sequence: TGTGCCACCCAGCGAGGTAGTCACACTGAAAAACTGTTTTTT. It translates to CATQRGSHTEKLFF.

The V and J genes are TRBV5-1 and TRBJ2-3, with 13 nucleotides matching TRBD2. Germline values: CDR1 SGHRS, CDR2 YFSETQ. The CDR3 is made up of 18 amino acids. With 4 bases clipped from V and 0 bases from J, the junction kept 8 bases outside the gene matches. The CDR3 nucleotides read TGCGCCAGCAGCCTTAGGACTAGCGGGAGTCCTAGCACAGATACGCAGTATTTT. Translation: CASSLRTSGSPSTDTQYF.